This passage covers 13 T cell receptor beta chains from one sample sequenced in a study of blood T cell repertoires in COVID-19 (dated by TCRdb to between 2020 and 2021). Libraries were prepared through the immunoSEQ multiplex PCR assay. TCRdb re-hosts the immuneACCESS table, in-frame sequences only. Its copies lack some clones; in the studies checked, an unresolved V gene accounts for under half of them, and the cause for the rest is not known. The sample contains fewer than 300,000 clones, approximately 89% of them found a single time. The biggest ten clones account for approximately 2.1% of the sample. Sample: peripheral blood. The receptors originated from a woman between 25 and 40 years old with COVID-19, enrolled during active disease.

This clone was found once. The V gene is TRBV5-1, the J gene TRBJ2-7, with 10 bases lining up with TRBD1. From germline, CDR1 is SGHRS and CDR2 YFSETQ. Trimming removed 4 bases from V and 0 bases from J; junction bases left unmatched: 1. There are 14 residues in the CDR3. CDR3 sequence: CASSRTGGSYEQYF. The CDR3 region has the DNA TGCGCCAGCAGCCGGACAGGGGGCTCCTACGAGCAGTACTTC.

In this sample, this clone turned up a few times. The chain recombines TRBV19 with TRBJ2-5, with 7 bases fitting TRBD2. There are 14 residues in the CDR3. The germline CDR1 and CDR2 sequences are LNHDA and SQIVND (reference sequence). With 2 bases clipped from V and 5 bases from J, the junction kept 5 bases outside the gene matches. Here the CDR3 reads CASSIKGGWETQYF. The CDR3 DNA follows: TGTGCCAGTAGTATAAAGGGAGGGTGGGAGACCCAGTACTTC.

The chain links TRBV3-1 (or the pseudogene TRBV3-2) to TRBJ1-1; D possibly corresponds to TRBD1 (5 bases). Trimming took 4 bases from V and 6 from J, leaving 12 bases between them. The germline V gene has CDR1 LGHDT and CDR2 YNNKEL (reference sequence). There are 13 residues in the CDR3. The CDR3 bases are TGTGCCAGCAGCCCCCTTGGGGACTCTGAAGCTTTCTTT. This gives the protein CASSPLGDSEAFF.

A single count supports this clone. In DNA, the CDR3 is TGCGCCAGCAGCTTGGGGGACAGTTACTACAATGAGCAGTTCTTC. Translating gives CASSLGDSYYNEQFF. The chain carries TRBV5-1 and TRBJ2-1, with TRBD1 identical over 7 bases. CDR3 length: 15 amino acids. Germline V gene sequence: CDR1 SGHRS, CDR2 YFSETQ. The V segment lost 0 bases and the J segment 3 bases; nucleotides outside the gene matches: 3.

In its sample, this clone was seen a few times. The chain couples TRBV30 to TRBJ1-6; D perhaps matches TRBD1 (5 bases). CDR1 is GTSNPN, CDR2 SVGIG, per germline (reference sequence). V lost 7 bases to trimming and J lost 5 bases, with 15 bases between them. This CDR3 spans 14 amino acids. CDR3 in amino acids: CAFKPGLNNSPLHF. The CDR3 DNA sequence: TGTGCCTTCAAACCGGGACTGAATAATTCACCCCTCCACTTT.

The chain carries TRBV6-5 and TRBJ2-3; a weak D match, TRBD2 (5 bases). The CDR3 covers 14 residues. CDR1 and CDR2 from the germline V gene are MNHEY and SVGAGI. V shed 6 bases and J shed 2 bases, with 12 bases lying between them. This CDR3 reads CASSGISPTDTQYF. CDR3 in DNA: TGTGCCAGCAGCGGGATAAGCCCCACAGATACGCAGTATTTT.

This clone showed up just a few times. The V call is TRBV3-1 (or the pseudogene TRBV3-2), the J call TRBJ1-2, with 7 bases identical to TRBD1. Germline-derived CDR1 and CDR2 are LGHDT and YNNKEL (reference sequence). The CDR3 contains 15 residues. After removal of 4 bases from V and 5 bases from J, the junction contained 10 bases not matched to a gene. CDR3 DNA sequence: TGTGCCAGCAGCCGATCATTTACAGGGGATTATGGCTACACCTTC. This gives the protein CASSRSFTGDYGYTF.

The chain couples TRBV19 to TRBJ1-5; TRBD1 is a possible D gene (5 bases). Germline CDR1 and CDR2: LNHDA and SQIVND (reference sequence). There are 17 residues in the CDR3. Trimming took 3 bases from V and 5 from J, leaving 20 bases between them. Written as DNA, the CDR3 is TGTGCCAGTAGTATTTGGGGAGGGCAGGGCCGAGATCAGCCCCAGCATTTT. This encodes CASSIWGGQGRDQPQHF.

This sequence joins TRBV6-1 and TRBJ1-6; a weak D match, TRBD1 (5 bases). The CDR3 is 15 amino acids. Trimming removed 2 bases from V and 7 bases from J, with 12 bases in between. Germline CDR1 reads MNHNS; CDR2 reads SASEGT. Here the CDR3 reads CASSERGFGNSPLHF. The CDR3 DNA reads TGTGCCAGCAGTGAAAGGGGATTCGGAAATTCACCCCTCCACTTT.

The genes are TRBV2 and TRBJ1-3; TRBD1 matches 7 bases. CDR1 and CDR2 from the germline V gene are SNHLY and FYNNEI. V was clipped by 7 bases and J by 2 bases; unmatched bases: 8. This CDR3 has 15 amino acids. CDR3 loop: CASKAEQGTGNTIYF. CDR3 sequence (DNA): TGTGCCAGCAAGGCCGAACAGGGGACTGGAAACACCATATATTTT.

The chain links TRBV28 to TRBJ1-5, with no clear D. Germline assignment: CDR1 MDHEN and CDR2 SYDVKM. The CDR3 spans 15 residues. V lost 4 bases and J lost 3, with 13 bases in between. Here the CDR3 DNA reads TGTGCCAGCAGTTCCGGATCGGGATTCAATCAGCCCCAGCATTTT. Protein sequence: CASSSGSGFNQPQHF. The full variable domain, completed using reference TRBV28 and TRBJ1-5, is DVKVTQSSRYLVKRTGEKVFLECVQDMDHENMFWYRQDPGLGLRLIYFSYDVKMKEKGDIPEGYSVSREKKERFSLILESASTNQTSMYLCASSSGSGFNQPQHFGDGTRLSIL.

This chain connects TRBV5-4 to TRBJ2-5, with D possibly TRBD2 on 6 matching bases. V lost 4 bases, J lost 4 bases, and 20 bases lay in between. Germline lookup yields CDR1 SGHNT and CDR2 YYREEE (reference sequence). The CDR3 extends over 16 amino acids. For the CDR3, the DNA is TGTGCCAGCAGCCCCAGCTTAGTCGGGAGTAGAGAGACCCAGTACTTC. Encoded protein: CASSPSLVGSRETQYF.

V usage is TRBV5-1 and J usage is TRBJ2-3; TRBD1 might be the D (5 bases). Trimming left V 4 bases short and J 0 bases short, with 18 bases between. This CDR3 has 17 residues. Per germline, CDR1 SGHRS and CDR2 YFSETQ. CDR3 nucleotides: TGCGCCAGCAGCATCTTTTACAGGCGATCTAGCACAGATACGCAGTATTTT. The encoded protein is CASSIFYRRSSTDTQYF.